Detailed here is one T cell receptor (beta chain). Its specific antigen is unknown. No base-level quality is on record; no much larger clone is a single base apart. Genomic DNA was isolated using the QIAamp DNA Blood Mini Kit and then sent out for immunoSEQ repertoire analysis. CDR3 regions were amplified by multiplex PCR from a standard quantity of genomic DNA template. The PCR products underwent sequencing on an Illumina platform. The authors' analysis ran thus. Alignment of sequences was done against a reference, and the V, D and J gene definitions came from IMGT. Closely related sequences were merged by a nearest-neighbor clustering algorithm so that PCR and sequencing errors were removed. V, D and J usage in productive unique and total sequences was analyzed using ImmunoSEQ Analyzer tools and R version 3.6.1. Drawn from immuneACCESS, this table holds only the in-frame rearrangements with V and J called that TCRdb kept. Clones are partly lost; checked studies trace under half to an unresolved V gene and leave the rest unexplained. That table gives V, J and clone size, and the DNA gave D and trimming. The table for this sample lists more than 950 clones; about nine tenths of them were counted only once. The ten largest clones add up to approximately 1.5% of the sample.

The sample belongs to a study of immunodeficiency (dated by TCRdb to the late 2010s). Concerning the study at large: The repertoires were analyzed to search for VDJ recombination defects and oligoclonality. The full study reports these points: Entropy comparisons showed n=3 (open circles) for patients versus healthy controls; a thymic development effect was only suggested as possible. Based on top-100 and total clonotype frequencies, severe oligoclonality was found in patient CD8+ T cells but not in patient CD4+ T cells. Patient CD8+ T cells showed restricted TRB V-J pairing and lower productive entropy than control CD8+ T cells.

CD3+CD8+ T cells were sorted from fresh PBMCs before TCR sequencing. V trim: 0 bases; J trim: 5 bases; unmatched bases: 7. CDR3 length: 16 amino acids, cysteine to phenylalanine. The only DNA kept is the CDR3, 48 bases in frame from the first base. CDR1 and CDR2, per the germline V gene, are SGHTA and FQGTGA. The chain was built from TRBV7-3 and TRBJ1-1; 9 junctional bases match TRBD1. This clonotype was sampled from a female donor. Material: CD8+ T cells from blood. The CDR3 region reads CASSLTPRTGVTEAFF. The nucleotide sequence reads TGTGCCAGCAGCTTAACCCCTCGGACAGGGGTAACTGAAGCTTTCTTT.